Given below is one T cell receptor (beta chain) in context. This record belongs to a study of blood T cell repertoires in COVID-19. Overall study: The cDNA or gDNA used as material had been derived from T cells, B-cell-depleted T cells, or PBMCs.

The V and J ends lost 3 bases and 3 bases, in that order; junction bases with no gene match: 1. The CDR3 runs to 14 residues. The germline V gene encodes CDR1 MGHDK and CDR2 SYGVNS. In the original processing: Estimated nucleated cell counts came from reference gene primer amplification. Profiling relied on immunoSEQ multiplex PCR, and the TCRdb table lists in-frame clones only, not all of them. That table gives V, J and clone size, and the DNA gave D and trimming. The data hold a few hundred thousand clones, with around 87% observed a single time. The chain combines TRBV25-1 with TRBJ1-4; 7 bases are shared with TRBD1. The sample consisted of peripheral blood. This receptor was taken from a woman in her 50s who had recovered from COVID-19. The DNA of the CDR3 is TGTGCCAGCAGTGACGGGACAGCTAATGAAAAACTGTTTTTT. The encoded protein is CASSDGTANEKLFF.